The 27 T cell receptor beta chains below were found in one sample sequenced in a study of T-cell reconstitution after alpha-beta-depleted transplantation in children. The authors prepared the TCRbeta library with unique molecular identifiers. Each CDR3 protein gets one entry after TCRdb re-called the PCR reads with MiXCR. The sample gives under 250,000 distinct CDR3 sequences, 17% of which show up once; 35% to 50% is in the top ten. The sample here was PBMCs, mostly from graft donor cells, taken 360 days after TCRalphabeta/CD19-depleted stem cell transplant. The source is a male patient between 2 and 15 years old who had a stem cell transplant for acute lymphoblastic leukemia, so the T cells may come from the graft donor.

The gene calls are TRBV3-1 and TRBJ1-1; perhaps TRBD1 as D (5 bases). V lost 1 base to trimming and J lost 8 bases, with 8 bases between them. From germline, CDR1 is LGHDT and CDR2 YNNKEL (reference sequence). This CDR3 is built from 12 residues. CDR3 bases: TGTGCCAGCAGCCAAGCTGGGGGAGAAGCTTTCTTT. Encoded protein: CASSQAGGEAFF.

The chain uses TRBV5-1 and TRBJ1-5; no reliable D call. Germline values: CDR1 SGHRS, CDR2 YFSETQ. Trimming shortened V by 0 bases and J by 2 bases, and 21 bases separated the two germline ends. This CDR3 region has 19 residues. Here the CDR3 DNA reads TGCGCCAGCAGCTTGGCCATTTATGCAGAGCGCCTCGGCAATCAGCCCCAGCATTTT. Residues: CASSLAIYAERLGNQPQHF. The variable domain in full, with the rest retrieved from reference TRBV5-1 and TRBJ1-5, is KAGVTQTPRYLIKTRGQQVTLSCSPISGHRSVSWYQQTPGQGLQFLFEYFSETQRNKGNFPGRFSGRQFSNSRSEMNVSTLELGDSALYLCASSLAIYAERLGNQPQHFGDGTRLSIL.

The V gene is TRBV20-1, the J gene TRBJ1-2, with D maybe TRBD1 (5 bases). CDR3 length equals 12 residues. V was shortened by 2 bases and J by 5 bases, with 9 bases between the two germline ends. Germline-derived CDR1 and CDR2 are DFQATT and SNEGSKA (reference sequence). The CDR3 coding sequence is TGCAGTGCTAGACAGGGCGCGTATGGCTACACCTTC. Translating gives CSARQGAYGYTF.

This rearrangement joins TRBV11-2 to TRBJ2-3; no definite D call. Trimming shortened V by 5 bases and J by 2 bases, and 17 bases separated the two germline ends. CDR1 SGHAT and CDR2 FQNNGV come from the germline V gene. There are 16 residues in the CDR3. The CDR3 loop is CASSRTHARDTDTQYF. Here the CDR3 DNA reads TGTGCCAGCAGCCGTACACACGCAAGAGACACAGATACGCAGTATTTT.

This clonotype was observed at least ten times. This chain connects TRBV14 to TRBJ2-3; D not certain. Germline V gene lookup returns CDR1 SGHDN and CDR2 FVKESK. CDR3 size: 14 residues. V was pared by 0 bases and J by 2 bases, with 6 bases between. The CDR3 DNA follows: TGTGCCAGCAGCCAAGAGTGGGTCACAGATACGCAGTATTTT. Its protein is CASSQEWVTDTQYF.

The sample holds a few counts of this clonotype. The CDR3 is CASSYQQGADTQYF. The CDR3 region has the DNA TGTGCCAGCAGTTACCAACAGGGGGCAGATACGCAGTATTTT. The chain recombines TRBV6-5 with TRBJ2-3, with TRBD1 identical over 8 bases. In germline, CDR1 is MNHEY, CDR2 SVGAGI. The length of the CDR3 is 14 residues. V lost 2 bases, J lost 4 bases, and 2 bases stayed unmatched.

The gene calls are TRBV10-3 and TRBJ1-2; the D gene is possibly TRBD1 (6 bases). V dropped 8 bases and J dropped 4 bases, with 20 bases sitting between them. This CDR3 region has 15 residues. Germline V CDR1 and CDR2: ENHRY, SYGVKD. CDR3 sequence reads: CAIGPGQITGYGYTF. The CDR3 nucleotides are TGTGCCATCGGGCCCGGACAGATTACCGGCTATGGCTACACCTTC.

In its sample, this clonotype was seen a few times. This rearrangement joins TRBV6-2 or TRBV6-3 to TRBJ2-1, with TRBD2 matching over 12 bases. The CDR3 runs to 20 residues. V lost 0 bases to trimming and J lost 2 bases; unmatched junction nucleotides: 11. Germline CDR1 reads MNHEY; CDR2 reads SVGEGT. The DNA for the CDR3 is TGTGCCAGCAGTTACTCGATTGGGAAGACTAGCGGGGGACCCTACAATGAGCAGTTCTTC. Translating it yields CASSYSIGKTSGGPYNEQFF.

This clonotype occurred a few times. The chain uses TRBV7-6 and TRBJ2-2; TRBD2 matches at 9 bases. The germline CDR1 and CDR2 sequences are SGHVS and FNYEAQ. V shed 4 bases and J 7 bases; nucleotides not matched to a gene: 7. There are 15 residues in the CDR3. CDR3 residues: CASSSGLAGSGELFF. Written as DNA, the CDR3 is TGTGCCAGCAGCTCGGGACTAGCAGGGAGCGGGGAGCTGTTTTTT.

The genes are TRBV10-3 and TRBJ2-5; D is ambiguous. Germline assignment: CDR1 ENHRY and CDR2 SYGVKD. The CDR3 runs to 15 residues. Trimming pared 0 bases from V and 2 bases from J, leaving 10 bases between. The CDR3 coding sequence is TGTGCCATCAGTGAGTCGACGAGACTGCAAGAGACCCAGTACTTC. It specifies CAISESTRLQETQYF.

A few counts support this clonotype. This chain joins TRBV30 and TRBJ2-1; TRBD2 matches 9 bases. The CDR3 is 17 residues long. The J segment lost 2 bases and the V segment lost 1 base, leaving 9 bases of the junction unmatched. CDR1 GTSNPN and CDR2 SVGIG come from the germline V gene (reference sequence). The CDR3 is CAWSAAGGPLPYNEQFF. The CDR3 nucleotides read TGTGCCTGGAGTGCGGCGGGGGGGCCCTTACCCTACAATGAGCAGTTCTTC.

This clonotype has only a few counts. V gene TRBV12-3 or TRBV12-4 combines with J gene TRBJ1-1; 7 bases line up with TRBD1. The CDR3 has 13 residues. V shed 5 bases, J shed 5 bases, and the junction held 5 bases outside the gene matches. The CDR3 region is CASSHDRVTEAFF. The CDR3 nucleotides read TGTGCCAGCAGTCACGACAGGGTTACTGAAGCTTTCTTT.

This clonotype occurred a few times. The V gene is TRBV5-1, the J gene TRBJ2-4; the D is unclear. Per the germline V gene, CDR1 is SGHRS and CDR2 is YFSETQ. The CDR3 length is 14 residues. The V gene lost 8 bases and the J gene lost 0 bases, with 12 bases spanning the gap. The CDR3 region is CASRDILAKNIQYF. The CDR3 nucleotides are TGCGCCAGTAGAGACATCCTAGCCAAAAACATTCAGTACTTC.

This clonotype was seen more than once but under ten times. The V call is TRBV7-9, the J call TRBJ2-5, with D tentatively TRBD1 (5 bases). Deletions cut 5 bases from V and 1 base from J, with 11 bases between. Germline V gene data show CDR1 as SEHNR and CDR2 as FQNEAQ (reference sequence). The length of the CDR3 is 14 residues. CDR3 residues: CASSVRGTQETQYF. CDR3 coding DNA: TGTGCCAGCAGCGTAAGGGGCACCCAAGAGACCCAGTACTTC.

In its sample, this clonotype was seen a few times. The rearrangement links TRBV5-6 to TRBJ2-5, with TRBD1 matching over 8 bases. The CDR3 runs 14 residues. Unmatched junction bases numbered 10, after V lost 3 bases and J lost 9 bases. Germline-derived CDR1 and CDR2 are SGHDT and YYEEEE. The CDR3 here is CASSWGLDREAQYF. CDR3 nucleotide sequence: TGTGCCAGCAGCTGGGGGCTGGACAGGGAAGCCCAGTACTTC.

This clonotype was detected only a few times. The chain combines TRBV3-1 with TRBJ2-4; the D call may be TRBD1 or TRBD2 (5 bases each). CDR1 and CDR2 (germline): LGHDT, YNNKEL (reference sequence). The CDR3 is 14 amino acids. V was pared by 1 base and J by 9 bases, with 13 bases between. The CDR3 DNA reads as TGTGCCAGCAGCCAAGGAGGGGCAGAGGGCATTCAGTACTTC. Protein sequence: CASSQGGAEGIQYF.

The CDR3 coding sequence is TGTGCCAGTGTGGGACAGGTCATAAATCAGCCCCAGCATTTT. It translates to CASVGQVINQPQHF. The V call is TRBV19, the J call TRBJ1-5; 8 nucleotides agree with TRBD1. The CDR3 consists of 14 residues. Germline lookup yields CDR1 LNHDA and CDR2 SQIVND (reference sequence). J gave up 4 bases and V 8 bases, and 7 bases lay outside the gene matches. Filled out from reference TRBV19 and TRBJ1-5, the complete variable domain reads DGGITQSPKYLFRKEGQNVTLSCEQNLNHDAMYWYRQDPGQGLRLIYYSQIVNDFQKGDIAEGYSVSREKKESFPLTVTSAQKNPTAFYLCASVGQVINQPQHFGDGTRLSIL.

This clonotype appeared a few times. This chain joins TRBV11-3 and TRBJ2-2; perhaps TRBD1 as D (6 bases). CDR1 is SGHNT, CDR2 YENEEA, per germline. The CDR3 contains 15 residues. Between the trimmed V and J ends, which lost 4 bases and 2 bases, there was a span of 11 bases. As DNA, the CDR3 is TGTGCCAGCAGCTCCCGGGACACCAACACCGGGGAGCTGTTTTTT. This gives the protein CASSSRDTNTGELFF.

This clonotype was counted only a few times. The chain uses TRBV4-3 and TRBJ2-1; D remains ambiguous. From germline, CDR1 is LGHNA and CDR2 YSLEER. The V gene lost 1 base and the J gene lost 0 bases, with 10 bases spanning the gap. CDR3 length equals 16 residues. The DNA of the CDR3 is TGCGCCAGCAGCCAAGCTTGGCAGAGCTCCTACAATGAGCAGTTCTTC. The encoded protein is CASSQAWQSSYNEQFF.

The chain employs TRBV7-8 and TRBJ2-1, with 13 positions matching TRBD2. This CDR3 contains 20 residues. Trimming took 5 bases from V and 4 from J; bases not matched to a gene: 17. CDR1 and CDR2 from the germline V gene are SGHVS and FQNEAQ. The CDR3 DNA sequence: TGTGCCAGCAGCACTCCACCGGGACTAGCGGGGTCCTTCGTATACAATGAGCAGTTCTTC. Its translation: CASSTPPGLAGSFVYNEQFF.

This clonotype has a handful of counts. This chain joins TRBV20-1 and TRBJ1-5; TRBD1 matches at 7 bases. This CDR3 is built from 13 residues. Per the germline V gene, CDR1 is DFQATT and CDR2 is SNEGSKA (reference sequence). V lost 5 bases and J lost 5; bases outside the gene matches: 6. The CDR3 loop reads CSAPDRAYQPQHF. The CDR3 nucleotides read TGCAGTGCTCCAGACAGGGCTTATCAGCCCCAGCATTTT.

This clonotype was detected only a few times. The chain couples TRBV12-3 or TRBV12-4 to TRBJ1-1, with D possibly being TRBD1 (5 bases). Deletions cut 1 base from V and 5 bases from J, with 11 bases between. The length of the CDR3 is 14 residues. Here the CDR3 reads CASSLGQKGTEAFF. The CDR3 DNA is TGTGCCAGCAGTTTAGGGCAGAAGGGGACTGAAGCTTTCTTT.

The genes are TRBV9 and TRBJ2-7, with 7 bases identical to TRBD2. Trimming at V came to 0 bases and at J to 4 bases, leaving 7 bases not matched to a gene. The CDR3 consists of 15 residues. The germline V gene encodes CDR1 SGDLS and CDR2 YYNGEE. CDR3 sequence reads: CASSVGRAGSYEQYF. CDR3 bases: TGTGCCAGCAGCGTAGGTAGAGCGGGAAGTTACGAGCAGTACTTC.

The chain recombines TRBV7-6 with TRBJ1-1; weak D call: TRBD1 (5 bases). This CDR3 comprises 15 residues. The germline V gene encodes CDR1 SGHVS and CDR2 FNYEAQ. The V gene lost 1 base and the J gene lost 6 bases, with 15 bases spanning the gap. CDR3 amino acids: CASSLVIGWDAEAFF. CDR3 nucleotide sequence: TGTGCCAGCAGCTTAGTGATAGGGTGGGACGCTGAAGCTTTCTTT.

This clonotype was counted between two and nine times. The V gene is TRBV4-3, the J gene TRBJ2-7; 10 bases match TRBD1. With V trimmed by 0 bases and J by 4 bases, 3 bases remained unmatched. Germline V gene data show CDR1 as LGHNA and CDR2 as YSLEER. CDR3 length equals 15 residues. DNA of the CDR3: TGCGCCAGCAGCCAAGACCGGACAGGGGGATACGAGCAGTACTTC. Translated: CASSQDRTGGYEQYF.

This clonotype was seen a few times. CDR3 in amino acids: CSVESGAGARSEKLFF. The CDR3, as DNA: TGCAGCGTTGAGTCAGGTGCGGGGGCAAGAAGCGAAAAACTGTTTTTT. The chain links TRBV29-1 to TRBJ1-4, with D perhaps TRBD1 (6 bases). CDR1 and CDR2 from the germline V gene are SQVTM and ANQGSEA. CDR3 length equals 16 residues. Trimming stripped 3 bases from V and 8 bases from J, with 22 bases between.

This clonotype has only a few counts. The chain uses TRBV7-9 and TRBJ2-7; 8 nucleotides line up with TRBD1. With V trimmed by 6 bases and J by 6 bases, 7 bases remained unmatched. The CDR3 sequence is 13 residues long. Germline loops: CDR1 SEHNR, CDR2 FQNEAQ (reference sequence). The CDR3 coding sequence is TGTGCCAGCAGGTATCAGGGGGCCCTCGAGCAGTACTTC. Its translation: CASRYQGALEQYF.